The rows below give T cell receptor beta chains drawn from one sample of a study of OX40 agonist ivuxolimab in advanced cancers. Method: immunoSEQ multiplex PCR; TCRdb's copy keeps in-frame clones and lacks some. This table has roughly 26,000 clones, approximately 85% appearing once. The sample in question was CD4+ or CD8+ T cells sorted from blood, obtained in a trial of the OX40 agonist ivuxolimab. Receptor source: an adult with an advanced solid tumor such as melanoma, head and neck, liver or kidney cancer. The CDR3 runs from the conserved cysteine through the conserved F or W. A D gene is named only where the DNA matches it firmly. Clone size is stated in some rows and not others, as once, few, many or a class when expanded.

V gene: TRBV19; clone size: NA; J gene: TRBJ2-1; D gene: TRBD2; CDR3 DNA: TGTGCCAGTAGTATAGCCAGGTCCGGGACTAGCGGGAGCAATGAGCAGTTCTTC; CDR3 protein: CASSIARSGTSGSNEQFF
V gene: TRBV12-5; clone size: NA; J gene: TRBJ2-7; D gene: TRBD1; CDR3 DNA: TGTGCTAGTGGCCCCTCGGGACAGGGATCCTACGAGCAGTACTTC; CDR3 protein: CASGPSGQGSYEQYF
V gene: TRBV6-5; clone size: few; J gene: TRBJ2-3; D gene: NA; CDR3 DNA: TGTGCCAGCAGCGAAACTCGAGTCTTCACAGATACGCAGTATTTT; CDR3 protein: CASSETRVFTDTQYF
V gene: TRBV9; clone size: NA; J gene: TRBJ2-1; D gene: NA; CDR3 DNA: TGTGCCAGCAGCCCGGCGTACAATGAGCAGTTCTTC; CDR3 protein: CASSPAYNEQFF
V gene: TRBV27; clone size: once; J gene: TRBJ2-5; D gene: NA; CDR3 DNA: TGTGCCAGCAGTTTCCGGGGCAGGCAAGAGACCCAGTACTTC; CDR3 protein: CASSFRGRQETQYF
V gene: TRBV23-1; clone size: few; J gene: TRBJ2-7; D gene: NA; CDR3 DNA: TGCGCCCGAGTAAGTTCGGCGGTTCTCGCATCCCCCTACGAGCAGTACTTC; CDR3 protein: CARVSSAVLASPYEQYF
V gene: TRBV11-3; clone size: NA; J gene: TRBJ2-1; D gene: NA; CDR3 DNA: TGTGCCAGCAGCTTAATCGACTTGCCGGGAAATGAGCAGTTCTTC; CDR3 protein: CASSLIDLPGNEQFF
V gene: TRBV27; clone size: few; J gene: TRBJ2-7; D gene: TRBD1; CDR3 DNA: TGTGCCAGCAGTCCAGGGGGCTACGAGCAGTACTTC; CDR3 protein: CASSPGGYEQYF
V gene: TRBV9; clone size: NA; J gene: TRBJ2-2; D gene: NA; CDR3 DNA: TGTGCCAGCAGCGGTAGAGGTTCGCCGGCCGGGGAGCTGTTTTTT; CDR3 protein: CASSGRGSPAGELFF
V gene: TRBV5-1; clone size: NA; J gene: TRBJ1-1; D gene: NA; CDR3 DNA: TGCGCCAGCAGCTTGGCCGGTCTGGCGGGGAACACTGAAGCTTTCTTT; CDR3 protein: CASSLAGLAGNTEAFF
V gene: TRBV4-2; clone size: NA; J gene: TRBJ1-4; D gene: NA; CDR3 DNA: TGTGCCAGCAGCCAAGGCGGGGCAGGGCTAACTAATGAAAAACTGTTTTTT; CDR3 protein: CASSQGGAGLTNEKLFF
V gene: TRBV5-8; clone size: NA; J gene: TRBJ2-5; D gene: NA; CDR3 DNA: TGTGCCAGCATCTCACCGGGGGAGACCCAGTACTTC; CDR3 protein: CASISPGETQYF
V gene: TRBV6-4; clone size: NA; J gene: TRBJ2-3; D gene: TRBD2; CDR3 DNA: TGTGCCAGCAGTGACAGCTTAGCGGGGGGAGCAGATACGCAGTATTTT; CDR3 protein: CASSDSLAGGADTQYF
V gene: TRBV5-1; clone size: NA; J gene: TRBJ2-1; D gene: TRBD2; CDR3 DNA: TGCGCCAGCAATTCTTATAGCGGGAGGGTACCCAATGAGCAGTTCTTC; CDR3 protein: CASNSYSGRVPNEQFF
V gene: TRBV19; clone size: NA; J gene: TRBJ2-3; D gene: NA; CDR3 DNA: TGTGCCAGTAGTCACCTTAGCGGCCACCAGTATTTT; CDR3 protein: CASSHLSGHQYF
V gene: TRBV7-9; clone size: NA; J gene: TRBJ1-1; D gene: NA; CDR3 DNA: TGTGCCAGCGGTTCGTCTGGAGCTTTCTTT; CDR3 protein: CASGSSGAFF
V gene: TRBV5-1; clone size: NA; J gene: TRBJ2-1; D gene: NA; CDR3 DNA: TGCGCCAGCAGCTCTCGGGACTCTGGTGAGCAGTTCTTC; CDR3 protein: CASSSRDSGEQFF
V gene: TRBV13; clone size: NA; J gene: TRBJ2-4; D gene: NA; CDR3 DNA: TGTGCCAGCAGCCAGCGTCCCCTTGGGAACATTCAGTACTTC; CDR3 protein: CASSQRPLGNIQYF
V gene: TRBV7-9; clone size: NA; J gene: TRBJ1-4; D gene: TRBD1; CDR3 DNA: TGTGCCAGCAGCACCGGGGACAGCGAAAAACTGTTTTTT; CDR3 protein: CASSTGDSEKLFF
V gene: TRBV19; clone size: NA; J gene: TRBJ1-6; D gene: NA; CDR3 DNA: TGTGCCAGTAGTATTAGGAATTCACCCCTCCACTTT; CDR3 protein: CASSIRNSPLHF
V gene: TRBV6-4; clone size: NA; J gene: TRBJ2-1; D gene: TRBD2; CDR3 DNA: TGTGCCAGCAGCGGACTAGCGGGAGGTGTTGAGCAGTTCTTC; CDR3 protein: CASSGLAGGVEQFF
V gene: TRBV5-1; clone size: NA; J gene: TRBJ2-5; D gene: TRBD2; CDR3 DNA: TGCGCCAGCAGCTCCGGGACTAGCGGGGGAGGAGGGGAGACCCAGTACTTC; CDR3 protein: CASSSGTSGGGGETQYF
V gene: TRBV5-1; clone size: NA; J gene: TRBJ2-3; D gene: NA; CDR3 DNA: TGCGCCAGCAGCTGGCTGGAGGGTTTAGATACGCAGTATTTT; CDR3 protein: CASSWLEGLDTQYF
V gene: TRBV4-2; clone size: NA; J gene: TRBJ2-1; D gene: NA; CDR3 DNA: TGTGCCAGCAGCCAAGAGCTAGGGGGATACAATGAGCAGTTCTTC; CDR3 protein: CASSQELGGYNEQFF
V gene: TRBV4-2; clone size: NA; J gene: TRBJ1-3; D gene: NA; CDR3 DNA: TGTGCCAGCAGCCAAGATCGTCTCGCAGGGCTGGGAAACACCATATATTTT; CDR3 protein: CASSQDRLAGLGNTIYF
V gene: TRBV7-8; clone size: NA; J gene: TRBJ2-1; D gene: NA; CDR3 DNA: TGTGCCAGCAGCTTGGGCCCCTTCTACAATGAGCAGTTCTTC; CDR3 protein: CASSLGPFYNEQFF
V gene: TRBV5-1; clone size: NA; J gene: TRBJ2-5; D gene: NA; CDR3 DNA: TGCGCCAGCAGCCCAAGACTAGAAGAGACCCAGTACTTC; CDR3 protein: CASSPRLEETQYF
V gene: TRBV5-4; clone size: NA; J gene: TRBJ2-7; D gene: NA; CDR3 DNA: TGTGCCAGCAGCTTGGACAGCACCTACGAGCAGTACTTC; CDR3 protein: CASSLDSTYEQYF
V gene: TRBV11-2; clone size: NA; J gene: TRBJ1-2; D gene: TRBD1; CDR3 DNA: TGTGCCAGCAGCTTTACCGGGACAGGGGGCTATGGCTACACCTTC; CDR3 protein: CASSFTGTGGYGYTF
V gene: TRBV7-3; clone size: NA; J gene: TRBJ2-7; D gene: NA; CDR3 DNA: TGTGCCAGCAGCCCCTTCGAGGGGAGTAACTACGAGCAGTACTTC; CDR3 protein: CASSPFEGSNYEQYF
V gene: TRBV7-2; clone size: NA; J gene: TRBJ1-2; D gene: NA; CDR3 DNA: TGTGCCAGCAGCCCCCTTAATGGCTACACCTTC; CDR3 protein: CASSPLNGYTF
V gene: TRBV18; clone size: NA; J gene: TRBJ1-2; D gene: TRBD1; CDR3 DNA: TGTGCCAGCTCAGACGGACAGGGATATGGCTACACCTTC; CDR3 protein: CASSDGQGYGYTF
V gene: TRBV2; clone size: NA; J gene: TRBJ2-5; D gene: NA; CDR3 DNA: TGTGCCAGCAGGCGTGCGCTTCAAGAGACCCAGTACTTC; CDR3 protein: CASRRALQETQYF
V gene: TRBV19; clone size: few; J gene: TRBJ1-2; D gene: NA; CDR3 DNA: TGTGCCAGTAGTATGATCGGTGGCTACACCTTC; CDR3 protein: CASSMIGGYTF
V gene: TRBV2; clone size: NA; J gene: TRBJ2-7; D gene: NA; CDR3 DNA: TGTGCCAGCAGTGAGCTGGGCACGTCCTCCTACGAGCAGTACTTC; CDR3 protein: CASSELGTSSYEQYF
V gene: TRBV5-1; clone size: NA; J gene: TRBJ2-3; D gene: NA; CDR3 DNA: TGCGCCAGCAGCTTAGGGAGTGGGGGCACAGATACGCAGTATTTT; CDR3 protein: CASSLGSGGTDTQYF
V gene: TRBV4-3; clone size: NA; J gene: TRBJ1-1; D gene: NA; CDR3 DNA: TGCGCCAGCAGCCGCCTTCGGGGTCGAGGAACTGAAGCTTTCTTT; CDR3 protein: CASSRLRGRGTEAFF
V gene: TRBV5-5; clone size: NA; J gene: TRBJ2-6; D gene: NA; CDR3 DNA: TGCGCCAGCAGCCAACAGAGCTCTGGGGCCAACGTCCTGACTTTC; CDR3 protein: CASSQQSSGANVLTF
V gene: TRBV11-1; clone size: NA; J gene: TRBJ1-5; D gene: NA; CDR3 DNA: TGTGCCACCTCCTGTTGGGGGAATCAGCCCCAGCATTTT; CDR3 protein: CATSCWGNQPQHF
V gene: TRBV6-1; clone size: few; J gene: TRBJ1-2; D gene: NA; CDR3 DNA: TGTGCCAGCAGTGAAAGGAAAAACTATGGCTACACCTTC; CDR3 protein: CASSERKNYGYTF
V gene: TRBV5-1; clone size: NA; J gene: TRBJ2-1; D gene: TRBD2; CDR3 DNA: TGCGCCAGCAGCCCCGGACTAGCGGGTGGCAATGAGCAGTTCTTC; CDR3 protein: CASSPGLAGGNEQFF
V gene: TRBV5-1; clone size: once; J gene: TRBJ2-2; D gene: NA; CDR3 DNA: TGCGCCAGCAGCTTGGCCACCGGGGAGCTGTTTTTT; CDR3 protein: CASSLATGELFF
V gene: TRBV6-1; clone size: NA; J gene: TRBJ1-4; D gene: NA; CDR3 DNA: TGTGCCAGCATCTCGACAGGACGGGATGAAAAACTGTTTTTT; CDR3 protein: CASISTGRDEKLFF
V gene: TRBV11-2; clone size: NA; J gene: TRBJ2-7; D gene: TRBD1; CDR3 DNA: TGTGCCAGCAGCTTGAACAGGGGATACGAGCAGTACTTC; CDR3 protein: CASSLNRGYEQYF
V gene: TRBV5-5; clone size: NA; J gene: TRBJ2-3; D gene: NA; CDR3 DNA: TGTGCCAGCAGCATGGTCCCGACGGGGGATACGCAGTATTTT; CDR3 protein: CASSMVPTGDTQYF
V gene: TRBV9; clone size: NA; J gene: TRBJ1-1; D gene: NA; CDR3 DNA: TGTGCCAGCAGCCGGACCCACAAGGGGAACACTGAAGCTTTCTTT; CDR3 protein: CASSRTHKGNTEAFF
V gene: TRBV6-6; clone size: NA; J gene: TRBJ2-7; D gene: NA; CDR3 DNA: TGTGCCAGCAGTTACGTGGGGGCCTACGAGCAGTACTTC; CDR3 protein: CASSYVGAYEQYF
V gene: TRBV7-5; clone size: NA; J gene: TRBJ1-5; D gene: NA; CDR3 DNA: TGTGCCAGAAGCTTAACGGGGGAGGGTCAGCCCCAGCATTTT; CDR3 protein: CARSLTGEGQPQHF
V gene: TRBV30; clone size: NA; J gene: TRBJ2-7; D gene: NA; CDR3 DNA: TGTGCCTGGAGTTCACAAGGCTACGAGCAGTACTTC; CDR3 protein: CAWSSQGYEQYF
V gene: TRBV6-5; clone size: NA; J gene: TRBJ1-2; D gene: NA; CDR3 DNA: TGTGCCAGCCTCGACGGACCTCCTAACTATGGCTACACCTTC; CDR3 protein: CASLDGPPNYGYTF